This is a list of T cell receptor beta chains from one sample in a study of blood T cell repertoires in COVID-19. Here immunoSEQ multiplex PCR was the method, and the copy in TCRdb shows in-frame clones only, minus some. In the table there are about 260,000 clones, roughly 82% of which are singletons. The sequencing sample was made of PBMCs or T cells enriched from blood (not recorded which). These receptors originate from a woman between 45 and 60 years old who had recovered from COVID-19. The CDR3 runs from the conserved cysteine through the conserved F or W. Each record gives: V gene, D gene, J gene, clone size, CDR3 DNA, CDR3 protein. D genes are given only for firm matches. Size is omitted from some rows. Given values are once, few, many or a class for expanded clones.

>TRBV4-1|TRBD2|TRBJ2-5|-
TGCGCCAGCAGCCAAGAGGCAGCGGGGGGGGGAGAGACCCAGTACTTC
CASSQEAAGGGETQYF
>TRBV7-3|-|TRBJ2-2|-
TGTGCCAGCAGCTCAGGGGCCGGGGAGCTGTTTTTT
CASSSGAGELFF
>TRBV6-5|-|TRBJ1-1|-
TGTGCCAGCAGTTACTCCCTGACTCATAACACTGAAGCTTTCTTT
CASSYSLTHNTEAFF
>TRBV6-1|-|TRBJ2-7|-
TGTGCCAGCAGTGAATTCACGAGCTCCTACGAGCAGTACTTC
CASSEFTSSYEQYF
>TRBV7-3|-|TRBJ2-5|-
TGTGCCAGCAGCTTAACGGGGGCGGGAGTTCAAGAGACCCAGTACTTC
CASSLTGAGVQETQYF
>TRBV6-1|-|TRBJ1-3|-
TGTGCCAGCATTGAATGGCCCTCTGGAAACACCATATATTTT
CASIEWPSGNTIYF
>TRBV5-4|-|TRBJ2-3|-
TGTGCCAGCAGCTTTCAAGATACGCAGTATTTT
CASSFQDTQYF
>TRBV2|TRBD1|TRBJ1-2|-
TGTGCCAGCAGTACAGGGGACAACTATGGCTACACCTTC
CASSTGDNYGYTF
>TRBV6-4|TRBD1|TRBJ2-6|many
TGTGCCAGCAGTGCCGGGACAGGGGGCTCTGGGGCCAACGTCCTGACTTTC
CASSAGTGGSGANVLTF
>TRBV7-9|TRBD2|TRBJ2-3|-
TGTGCCAGCAGCTTCAGCGGGAGTGGGTTCACAGATACGCAGTATTTT
CASSFSGSGFTDTQYF
>TRBV5-1|-|TRBJ2-1|-
TGCGCCAGCAGCTCCCGGGCAGGGTCGATTAATGAGCAGTTCTTC
CASSSRAGSINEQFF
>TRBV7-8|-|TRBJ2-7|once
TGTGCCAGCAGTCCGACAGGTTACGAGCAGTACTTC
CASSPTGYEQYF
>TRBV6-5|-|TRBJ2-7|-
TGTGCCAGCAGTCTCCGGGACTCCTACGAGCAGTACTTC
CASSLRDSYEQYF
>TRBV27|-|TRBJ1-5|once
TGTGCCAGCAGTTGGCAGGGTTCCAATCAGCCCCAGCATTTT
CASSWQGSNQPQHF
>TRBV4-2|-|TRBJ1-1|-
TGTGCCAGCAGCCCCATAGTGAACACTGAAGCTTTCTTT
CASSPIVNTEAFF
>TRBV3-1/TRBV3-2|TRBD1|TRBJ1-1|-
TGTGCCAGCAGCCAACACCAAGGGGGCCCCAGTGAAGCTTTCTTT
CASSQHQGGPSEAFF
>TRBV10-2|-|TRBJ2-7|-
TGCGCCAGCGCCGCAAACTACTACGAGCAGTACTTC
CASAANYYEQYF
>TRBV9|-|TRBJ1-5|-
TGTGCCAGCGGGGAGGGGTCTCAGCCCCAGCATTTT
CASGEGSQPQHF
>TRBV7-2|-|TRBJ1-2|-
TGTGCCAGCAGCTTGGGGCAGGGGAGAAGCTACACCTTC
CASSLGQGRSYTF
>TRBV29-1|TRBD2|TRBJ2-1|-
TGCAGCGGGGAGACTAGCGGGGGGTACAATGAGCAGTTCTTC
CSGETSGGYNEQFF
>TRBV3-1/TRBV3-2|-|TRBJ2-2|few
TGTGCCAGCAGCCAAGAGTTTCCTTCCGGCGGGGAGCTGTTTTTT
CASSQEFPSGGELFF
>TRBV3-1/TRBV3-2|-|TRBJ1-2|-
TGTGCCAGCACCCCTCTGGGGCAGACGGGCGTTGGAGGCTACACCTTC
CASTPLGQTGVGGYTF
>TRBV19|-|TRBJ2-3|-
TGTGCCAGTAGTCCGGGAGAGGATACGCAGTATTTT
CASSPGEDTQYF
>TRBV28|-|TRBJ1-5|-
TGTGCCAGCAGTTACCTATCTCAGCCCCAGCATTTT
CASSYLSQPQHF
>TRBV7-3|-|TRBJ2-1|-
TGTGCCAGCAGCTTAACAGTCGGTGAGCAGTTCTTC
CASSLTVGEQFF
>TRBV4-1|-|TRBJ1-6|-
TGCGCCAGCAGCCAAGATCCGGTCCTAGGGGGATCCCTCCACTTT
CASSQDPVLGGSLHF
>TRBV2|-|TRBJ1-3|-
TGTGCCAGCAGAGGGGGGGTTGGAAACACCATATATTTT
CASRGGVGNTIYF
>TRBV5-1|TRBD1|TRBJ1-1|few
TGCGCCAGCAGCTTGAGGCCAGGGGGCTACACTGAAGCTTTCTTT
CASSLRPGGYTEAFF
>TRBV28|-|TRBJ1-4|-
TGTGCCAGCAGTCAAGGGGCTGGGAGGAATGAAAAACTGTTTTTT
CASSQGAGRNEKLFF
>TRBV7-8|-|TRBJ2-5|-
TGTGCCAGCAGCTTAGCCTGGGTCAGGGAGACCCAGTACTTC
CASSLAWVRETQYF
>TRBV1|-|TRBJ2-1|-
TGCACCAGCAGCCTCCCACCAAGCCGACTTACTTGCAATGAGCAGTTCTTC
CTSSLPPSRLTCNEQFF
>TRBV2|TRBD1|TRBJ2-5|-
TGTGCCAGCAGTGGCCGGGACAGTCAAGAGACCCAGTACTTC
CASSGRDSQETQYF
>TRBV7-9|-|TRBJ2-2|-
TGTGCCAGCGTATGGGGCGTATTGGCCGGGGAGCTGTTTTTT
CASVWGVLAGELFF
>TRBV4-3|-|TRBJ2-3|-
TGCGCCAGCAGCCAGTTGACAGGTAGCACAGATACGCAGTATTTT
CASSQLTGSTDTQYF
>TRBV27|-|TRBJ2-1|-
TGTGCCAGCAGTTTATGGCCAGGGTTGGATGAGCAGTTCTTC
CASSLWPGLDEQFF
>TRBV9|-|TRBJ2-6|-
TGTGCCAGCAGCATAACAGGTTCCTCTGGGGCCAACGTCCTGACTTTC
CASSITGSSGANVLTF
>TRBV6-5|-|TRBJ1-6|-
TGTGCCAGCAGTACTACAGGGTGGGATAATTCACCCCTCCACTTT
CASSTTGWDNSPLHF
>TRBV15|-|TRBJ1-1|few
TGTGCCACCAGCAGAGATCTCGGGAGCATGAACACTGAAGCTTTCTTT
CATSRDLGSMNTEAFF
>TRBV19|TRBD1|TRBJ1-4|-
TGTGCCAGCAGTGGAGGATCGGGCAGGGGGGTTTATAATGAAAAACTGTTTTTT
CASSGGSGRGVYNEKLFF
>TRBV30|TRBD2|TRBJ2-2|many
TGTGCCTGGAGGAGTCTGGCGGGAGACACCGGGGAGCTGTTTTTT
CAWRSLAGDTGELFF
>TRBV7-9|-|TRBJ1-3|-
TGTGCCAGCAGGGACCCGGGGAGCTCTGGAAACACCATATATTTT
CASRDPGSSGNTIYF
>TRBV9|TRBD2|TRBJ2-7|-
TGTGCCAGCAGCGCGAGGTCCGCTAGCGGGGCGCAACAGTACTTC
CASSARSASGAQQYF
>TRBV18|TRBD1|TRBJ1-2|-
TGTGCCAGCTCACCACCCCCGGGACAGGGACAATATGGCTACACCTTC
CASSPPPGQGQYGYTF
>TRBV6-5|TRBD1|TRBJ1-1|few
TGTGCCAGCAGTTCTGACGGGACAGGGTTTGTCTATGAAGCTTTCTTT
CASSSDGTGFVYEAFF
>TRBV3-1/TRBV3-2|TRBD1|TRBJ1-2|once
TGTGCCAGCAGCCAAGCGGACAGGGAAGGCTACACCTTC
CASSQADREGYTF
>TRBV6-6|-|TRBJ1-6|-
TGTGCCAGCAGTGACTACGGGGTTCCTAATTCACCCCTCCACTTT
CASSDYGVPNSPLHF
>TRBV29-1|TRBD1|TRBJ1-4|-
TGCAGCGTTGTACAAGGACAGGGGGCCTCTAATGAAAAACTGTTTTTT
CSVVQGQGASNEKLFF
>TRBV5-1|TRBD2|TRBJ2-3|-
TGCGCCAGCAGCGCGGGACTAGCGGGGGGGCGAGATACGCAGTATTTT
CASSAGLAGGRDTQYF
>TRBV12-3/TRBV12-4|-|TRBJ1-2|-
TGTGCCAGCAGTTTGCAGTCTGGCTACACCTTC
CASSLQSGYTF
>TRBV2|TRBD1|TRBJ1-6|-
TGTGCCAGCAGGGGAGCTCCGGGACAGGGGAGAGAATCACCCCTCCACTTT
CASRGAPGQGRESPLHF
>TRBV6-6|TRBD1|TRBJ2-7|once
TGTGCCAGCAGTTACGTGTGGGACAGGCTCTACGAGCAGTACTTC
CASSYVWDRLYEQYF
>TRBV30|-|TRBJ1-3|once
TGTGCCTGGAGTGTGCGCAGGGATTCTGGAAACACCATATATTTT
CAWSVRRDSGNTIYF
>TRBV5-4|TRBD1|TRBJ2-6|-
TGTGCCAGCAGCGACATCGGGGCAGGGGGCGCTGGGGCCAACGTCCTGACTTTC
CASSDIGAGGAGANVLTF
>TRBV11-3|-|TRBJ2-2|-
TGTGCCAGCAGCCATCTAACAGGGTCGATCGGGGAGCTGTTTTTT
CASSHLTGSIGELFF
>TRBV19|-|TRBJ2-7|-
TGTGCCAGTAGCAACCCCGGACAGCGCTACGAGCAGTACTTC
CASSNPGQRYEQYF
>TRBV28|TRBD1|TRBJ2-7|-
TGTGCCAGCAGAGAGGGACAGTGGGCCCCAAAGTGGTTC
CASREGQWAPKWF
>TRBV28|-|TRBJ1-2|-
TGTGCCAGCAGGAGGGCCTCGGGCGGAGGCTACACCTTC
CASRRASGGGYTF